A single sample gave rise to the 5 T cell receptor beta chains below, sequenced in a study of OX40 agonist ivuxolimab in advanced cancers. Data came from immunoSEQ multiplex PCR; TCRdb stores just in-frame clones and leaves some out. The sample carries fewer than 85,000 clones, about nine tenths recorded once. The input for sequencing was CD4+ or CD8+ T cells sorted from blood, taken in a trial of the OX40 agonist ivuxolimab. All receptors derive from an adult with an advanced solid tumor such as melanoma, head and neck, liver or kidney cancer.

This clone has a handful of counts. The chain employs TRBV5-1 and TRBJ1-1; no clear D. Germline CDR1 SGHRS, CDR2 YFSETQ. The CDR3 spans 13 residues. Trimming removed 4 bases at V and 6 bases at J, with 13 bases between. CDR3 sequence reads: CASSPGLGSEAFF. The CDR3 DNA sequence: TGCGCCAGCAGCCCGGGCCTGGGCTCTGAAGCTTTCTTT.

The J gene is TRBJ2-7, the V gene TRBV13; 11 bases match TRBD2. Per germline, CDR1 PRHDT and CDR2 FYEKMQ (reference sequence). V lost 6 bases and J lost 2; bases outside the gene matches: 18. There are 19 residues in the CDR3. This CDR3 is CASRARGSGGDLRTYEQYF. DNA for the CDR3: TGTGCCAGCAGGGCGCGCGGTAGCGGGGGGGATTTAAGGACCTACGAGCAGTACTTC.

This sequence joins TRBV19 and TRBJ2-1; 10 bases agree with TRBD1. J gave up 5 bases and V 3 bases, and 4 bases lay outside the gene matches. The CDR3 loop spans 15 amino acids. Germline values: CDR1 LNHDA, CDR2 SQIVND (reference sequence). CDR3 loop: CASSIGDRGHNEQFF. The CDR3 DNA is TGTGCCAGTAGTATTGGAGACAGGGGGCACAATGAGCAGTTCTTC. Combining the CDR3 with reference TRBV19 and TRBJ2-1 gives the whole variable domain DGGITQSPKYLFRKEGQNVTLSCEQNLNHDAMYWYRQDPGQGLRLIYYSQIVNDFQKGDIAEGYSVSREKKESFPLTVTSAQKNPTAFYLCASSIGDRGHNEQFFGPGTRLTVL.

The rearrangement links TRBV6-7 to TRBJ2-3, with 12 bases aligning to TRBD1. TRBV6-7 belongs to the ORF category, with a function that is uncertain. The CDR3 runs 17 residues. Trimming removed 1 base from V and 3 bases from J; junction bases left unmatched: 5. This CDR3 reads CASSYFRDRGLTDTQYF. The CDR3 DNA follows: TGTGCCAGCAGTTACTTCCGGGACAGGGGGCTGACAGATACGCAGTATTTT.

The V call is TRBV28, the J call TRBJ2-7; TRBD2 matches 16 bases. Trimming cost V 10 bases and J 3 bases; bases outside gene matches: 15. Germline assignment: CDR1 MDHEN and CDR2 SYDVKM. This CDR3 has 18 amino acids. DNA for the CDR3: TGTGCCACCTCCCCTGGGACTAGCGGGAGGGCCAAGGACTACGAGCAGTACTTC. Its translation is CATSPGTSGRAKDYEQYF.